The TCR beta chain under discussion was sequenced for a study of low-dose radiotherapy and immunotherapy resistance in tumors. About the study: Fractions of 0.5 Gy went to Cohort 1 every 2 weeks, totaling 6.5 Gy. Cohort 2 patients were irradiated with 1 Gy every two weeks, reaching 13 Gy over 26 weeks.

Ten or more counts support this clonotype. Regarding time point: after trial treatment. Treatment denoted: LDRT plus nivolumab, ipilimumab, low-dose cyclophosphamide and aspirin (RACIN trial). The treatment that donors received included nivolumab, ipilimumab, aspirin, low-dose cyclophosphamide and low-dose radiotherapy. All eligible patients presented with advanced solid tumors that contained no tumor-infiltrating lymphocytes. Trimming removed 6 bases at V and 8 bases at J, with 13 bases between. Germline V gives CDR1 MGHDK, CDR2 SYGVNS. The CDR3 has 12 residues. cDNA synthesis used a TRAV/TRBV-specific primer set for both chains. With a constant-region primer and a V-primer adapter, TCRs were subjected to around 20 PCR cycles of amplification. TCRdb independently ran MiXCR on the reads; one entry per CDR3 protein. Seen here are 95,000 to 100,000 distinct CDR3 sequences, roughly 20% observed once, and the top ten hold approximately 4%.

The clonotype comes from a male donor with prostate cancer. This specimen was PBMCs, taken after low-dose radiotherapy plus immunotherapy. The chain combines TRBV25-1 with TRBJ1-2; D might be TRBD1 (5 bases). DNA of the CDR3: TGTGCCAGCAGCGACACCAGGGACGGCTACACCTTC. Translating gives CASSDTRDGYTF.